The 28 T cell receptor beta chains below all came from one sample that was sequenced in a study of CD8+CD57+ T cells in acquired aplastic anemia. Before being chosen for sequencing, patients had shown CD8+CD57+ cell expansion by flow cytometry. The study profiled TCR beta VDJ and CDR3 using genomic DNA as template. Each CDR3 protein is one row after TCRdb ran MiXCR on the reads. The sample includes fewer than 200,000 distinct CDR3 sequences, 45% to 60% of them seen just once. The material sequenced was sorted CD4+, CD8+, or CD8+CD57+ T cells (not recorded which) from PBMCs. These receptors all stem from a human donor with aplastic anemia.

CDR3 residues: CATGLGGADTQYF. The CDR3 DNA sequence: TGTGCCACCGGCTTAGGGGGCGCAGATACGCAGTATTTT. The V gene is TRBV7-9, the J gene TRBJ2-3; 7 nucleotides align to TRBD1. The germline gives CDR1 SEHNR, CDR2 FQNEAQ (reference sequence). J was trimmed by 4 bases and V by 10 bases; bases with no gene match: 8. The CDR3 has 13 residues.

About this clonotype: A much larger clonotype is one base distant, so this may be a read error. The V gene is TRBV19, the J gene TRBJ2-4, with TRBD2 as a possible D gene (5 bases). Germline CDR1 reads LNHDA; CDR2 reads SQIVND (reference sequence). The CDR3 runs to 14 residues. V was clipped by 5 bases and J by 0 bases, with 8 bases between them. CDR3 region: CASSSRGAKNIQYF. In DNA, the CDR3 is TGTGCCAGTAGTTCCCGGGGAGCCAAAAACATTCAGTACTTC.

This clonotype has only a few counts. V gene TRBV2 combines with J gene TRBJ2-7; D gene uncertain. Between the trimmed V and J ends, which lost 5 bases and 3 bases, there was a span of 14 bases. This CDR3 contains 14 residues. Germline lookup yields CDR1 SNHLY and CDR2 FYNNEI. CDR3 region: CASSLSPSGYEQYF. CDR3 sequence (DNA): TGTGCCAGCAGTTTATCCCCATCGGGCTACGAGCAGTACTTC.

This clonotype was recorded at least ten times. J is TRBJ1-1 and V is TRBV6-1; no clear D gene. Germline CDR1 reads MNHNS; CDR2 reads SASEGT. The CDR3 is 12 amino acids. V lost 2 bases and J 4 bases, leaving 5 bases between the germline ends. Here the CDR3 DNA reads TGTGCCAGCAGTGAAATAGGCACTGAAGCTTTCTTT. It yields the protein CASSEIGTEAFF.

Worth noting for this clonotype: One end of the junction does not line up with germline, which may come from a read error. The chain employs TRBV15 and TRBJ2-7; D is perhaps TRBD1 or TRBD2 (5 bases each). Per germline, CDR1 LNHNV and CDR2 YYDKDF (reference sequence). The CDR3 length is 13 residues. CDR3 region: CATSREREGTPRF. The CDR3 bases are TGTGCCACCAGCAGAGAGAGGGAAGGGACCCCGCGCTTC.

Of note for this clonotype: At one of its ends the junction is not consistent with the germline gene, which may arise from a read error. The chain combines TRBV10-3 with TRBJ1-2; 7 positions match TRBD1. The CDR3 consists of 14 residues. Germline loops: CDR1 ENHRY, CDR2 SYGVKD. The chain's CDR3 is CASSNNRGGYGYTF. The DNA for the CDR3 is TGTGCCAGCAGTAACAACAGGGGTGGCTATGGCTACACCTTC.

This clonotype came up many times. The chain links TRBV19 to TRBJ1-1; D gene unclear. This CDR3 is 16 amino acids long. Per the germline V gene, CDR1 is LNHDA and CDR2 is SQIVND (reference sequence). V was trimmed by 1 base and J by 1 base, leaving 13 bases between them. DNA for the CDR3: TGTGCCAGTAGTATAGGCGGCTTGTCGGGGAACACTGAAGCTTTCTTT. Its protein product is CASSIGGLSGNTEAFF.

This clonotype was detected many times. The chain's CDR3 is CSARMASGNGYTF. The CDR3 coding sequence is TGCAGTGCTAGAATGGCCTCAGGGAATGGCTACACCTTC. V and J are TRBV20-1 and TRBJ1-2; weak D call: TRBD1 (5 bases). Germline V gene lookup returns CDR1 DFQATT and CDR2 SNEGSKA (reference sequence). The CDR3 runs 13 residues. V dropped 2 bases and J dropped 6 bases, with 13 bases sitting between them.

This clonotype was counted many times. The chain uses TRBV5-1 and TRBJ1-1; TRBD1 might be the D (5 bases). V shed 4 bases and J shed 1 base, with 14 bases lying between them. Looked up from germline, CDR1 is SGHRS and CDR2 is YFSETQ. This CDR3 is built from 15 residues. The CDR3 region has the DNA TGCGCCAGCAGCGAAATCGAGAGGGGGAACACTGAAGCTTTCTTT. Encoded protein: CASSEIERGNTEAFF.

The chain uses TRBV5-6 and TRBJ2-3; no definite D call. This CDR3 is built from 17 residues. Germline V gene data show CDR1 as SGHDT and CDR2 as YYEEEE. V was trimmed by 1 base and J by 2 bases, leaving 17 bases between them. CDR3 residues: CASSLSSQELYTDTQYF. Written as DNA, the CDR3 is TGTGCCAGCAGCTTGAGCTCTCAGGAACTTTACACAGATACGCAGTATTTT.

The gene calls are TRBV19 and TRBJ2-7; tentatively, D is TRBD1 (5 bases). Germline CDR1 is LNHDA and CDR2 is SQIVND (reference sequence). The CDR3 consists of 15 residues. The V and J ends lost 9 bases and 2 bases respectively, with 20 bases between them. CDR3 region: CASSFNSGLTYEQYF. CDR3 DNA sequence: TGTGCCAGCAGTTTTAATTCAGGGTTGACCTACGAGCAGTACTTC.

Concerning this clonotype: At one of its ends the junction is not consistent with the germline gene, which may arise from a read error. V and J are TRBV7-2 and TRBJ1-1, with D maybe TRBD1 (6 bases). CDR3 length: 14 amino acids. CDR1 is SGHTA and CDR2 is FQGNSA in the germline V gene. CDR3 bases: TGTGCCAGCAGCTCAGGAGTTGGGGGCACTGAGGCTTTCTTT. Its translation is CASSSGVGGTEAFF.

V usage is TRBV2 and J usage is TRBJ1-2; 9 nucleotides agree with TRBD1. The CDR3 is 14 amino acids. The V segment lost 6 bases and the J segment 4 bases; nucleotides outside the gene matches: 6. The germline V gene encodes CDR1 SNHLY and CDR2 FYNNEI. CDR3 sequence (DNA): TGTGCCAGCAGGCCTTACAGGGGGCCCTATGGCTACACCTTC. As protein: CASRPYRGPYGYTF.

J is TRBJ1-2 and V is TRBV29-1; unclear D gene. Deletions cut 7 bases from V and 3 bases from J, with 12 bases between. The CDR3 is made up of 12 amino acids. The germline V gene has CDR1 SQVTM and CDR2 ANQGSEA. CDR3 DNA: TGCAGCGCAGAGGACTCTTACTATGGCTACACCTTC. Encoded protein: CSAEDSYYGYTF.

The rearrangement joins TRBV10-3 to TRBJ1-1; a weak D match, TRBD1 (5 bases). The CDR3 extends over 16 amino acids. V lost 7 bases and J 3 bases, leaving 21 bases between the germline ends. Germline V gives CDR1 ENHRY, CDR2 SYGVKD. Here the CDR3 reads CAIKEARGVWDTEAFF. The CDR3 region has the DNA TGTGCCATCAAAGAGGCCCGGGGCGTTTGGGACACTGAAGCTTTCTTT.

This clonotype turned up a few times. The genes are TRBV28 and TRBJ1-5, with no clear D. V was shortened by 3 bases and J by 4 bases, with 7 bases between the two germline ends. This CDR3 contains 13 residues. Germline loops: CDR1 MDHEN, CDR2 SYDVKM. CDR3 loop: CASSLSQNQPQHF. CDR3 in DNA: TGTGCCAGCAGTTTGTCACAGAATCAGCCCCAGCATTTT.

The chain employs TRBV29-1 and TRBJ2-7; D not certain. V dropped 6 bases and J dropped 3 bases, with 9 bases sitting between them. Germline CDR1 SQVTM, CDR2 ANQGSEA. This CDR3 comprises 11 residues. The CDR3: CSVVGFYEQYF. The CDR3 DNA sequence: TGCAGCGTGGTTGGGTTCTACGAGCAGTACTTC.

The chain is built from TRBV13 and TRBJ2-7, with 11 bases matching TRBD1. From germline, CDR1 is PRHDT and CDR2 FYEKMQ (reference sequence). This CDR3 has 14 amino acids. J was trimmed by 5 bases and V by 5 bases; bases with no gene match: 5. The CDR3 protein is CASSGWDRGNEQYF. CDR3 coding DNA: TGTGCCAGCAGCGGATGGGACAGGGGGAACGAGCAGTACTTC. Full variable domain (missing parts from reference TRBV13 and TRBJ2-7): AAGVIQSPRHLIKEKRETATLKCYPIPRHDTVYWYQQGPGQDPQFLISFYEKMQSDKGSIPDRFSAQQFSDYHSELNMSSLELGDSALYFCASSGWDRGNEQYFGPGTRLTVT.

This chain uses TRBV15 with TRBJ2-3, with 9 bases matching TRBD2. The CDR3 length is 15 residues. J lost 2 bases, V lost 8 bases, and 8 bases had no gene match. Germline V gene sequence: CDR1 LNHNV, CDR2 YYDKDF (reference sequence). The CDR3 coding sequence is TGTGCCACCGGCGTCGGCGGGGGGGCCACAGATACGCAGTATTTT. Protein: CATGVGGGATDTQYF.

This clonotype appeared a single time. This rearrangement joins TRBV19 to TRBJ1-1, with D possibly TRBD1 on 5 matching bases. The CDR3 has 13 residues. With 7 bases removed from V and 0 bases from J, the gap between germline ends came to 9 bases. Looked up from germline, CDR1 is LNHDA and CDR2 is SQIVND (reference sequence). The chain's CDR3 is CASTSGLNTEAFF. DNA of the CDR3: TGTGCCAGTACTTCAGGGCTGAACACTGAAGCTTTCTTT.

This chain joins TRBV30 and TRBJ1-5; D unresolved. In germline, CDR1 is GTSNPN, CDR2 SVGIG (reference sequence). There are 13 residues in the CDR3. V lost 2 bases and J lost 0, with 5 bases in between. The CDR3 here is CAWSKDSNQPQHF. The CDR3 DNA is TGTGCCTGGAGTAAGGATAGCAATCAGCCCCAGCATTTT.

At least ten counts were recorded for this clonotype. The genes are TRBV12-5 and TRBJ1-5; D is unclear. Between the trimmed V and J ends, which lost 3 bases and 3 bases, there was a span of 9 bases. The length of the CDR3 is 14 residues. From germline, CDR1 is LGHNT and CDR2 FRNRAP. Here the CDR3 DNA reads TGTGCTAGTGGTTTTGGGGTAATCAATCAGCCCCAGCATTTT. It translates to CASGFGVINQPQHF.

This clonotype was counted at least ten times. This chain joins TRBV20-1 and TRBJ1-1; no reliable D call. Trimming left V 5 bases short and J 3 bases short, with 7 bases between. The CDR3 contains 11 residues. Germline CDR1 DFQATT, CDR2 SNEGSKA (reference sequence). CDR3 amino acids: CSAVGYTEAFF. Written as DNA, the CDR3 is TGCAGTGCTGTCGGCTACACTGAAGCTTTCTTT.

This clonotype showed up many times. The rearrangement uses TRBV5-1 and TRBJ1-1; 9 bases agree with TRBD1. CDR1 is SGHRS, CDR2 YFSETQ, per germline. This CDR3 has 15 residues. Trimming cost V 0 bases and J 6 bases; bases outside gene matches: 6. The CDR3 loop reads CASSLEGQGRAEAFF. The DNA of the CDR3 is TGCGCCAGCAGCTTGGAGGGACAGGGAAGGGCTGAAGCTTTCTTT.

This clonotype occurred many times. J is TRBJ1-2 and V is TRBV6-1; D is unclear. The CDR3 totals 15 residues. V shed 2 bases and J shed 1 base, with 11 bases lying between them. Germline lookup yields CDR1 MNHNS and CDR2 SASEGT. The CDR3 DNA follows: TGTGCCAGCAGTGAAAGCGCGGTGGATAACTATGGCTACACCTTC. It yields the protein CASSESAVDNYGYTF.

This clonotype is a singleton in its sample. The CDR3 DNA reads as TGTGCCAGAAAGCTTAGGCATAGCAATCAGCCCCAGCATTTT. Translating gives CARKLRHSNQPQHF. The chain is built from TRBV7-2 and TRBJ1-5; D is undetermined. V lost 9 bases and J 0 bases, leaving 12 bases between the germline ends. CDR3 length: 14 residues. CDR1 SGHTA and CDR2 FQGNSA come from the germline V gene.

This clonotype was seen ten or more times. V is TRBV7-9 and J is TRBJ1-4; D not resolved. Germline V CDR1 and CDR2: SEHNR, FQNEAQ (reference sequence). With 3 bases removed from V and 0 bases from J, the gap between germline ends came to 8 bases. This CDR3 has 15 residues. The CDR3 region is CASSFNRATNEKLFF. DNA for the CDR3: TGTGCCAGCAGCTTTAACAGAGCAACTAATGAAAAACTGTTTTTT.

This clonotype was observed a single time. This sequence joins TRBV15 and TRBJ2-2; D is undetermined. CDR3 length equals 14 residues. V was cut by 5 bases and J by 5 bases, with 12 bases left in between. Germline loops: CDR1 LNHNV, CDR2 YYDKDF (reference sequence). The CDR3 bases are TGTGCCACCAGCGCCCGACGCGAGACCGGGGAGCTGTTTTTT. It specifies CATSARRETGELFF. Drawing the rest from reference TRBV15 and TRBJ2-2, the complete variable domain is DAMVIQNPRYQVTQFGKPVTLSCSQTLNHNVMYWYQQKSSQAPKLLFHYYDKDFNNEADTPDNFQSRRPNTSFCFLDIRSPGLGDTAMYLCATSARRETGELFFGEGSRLTVL.